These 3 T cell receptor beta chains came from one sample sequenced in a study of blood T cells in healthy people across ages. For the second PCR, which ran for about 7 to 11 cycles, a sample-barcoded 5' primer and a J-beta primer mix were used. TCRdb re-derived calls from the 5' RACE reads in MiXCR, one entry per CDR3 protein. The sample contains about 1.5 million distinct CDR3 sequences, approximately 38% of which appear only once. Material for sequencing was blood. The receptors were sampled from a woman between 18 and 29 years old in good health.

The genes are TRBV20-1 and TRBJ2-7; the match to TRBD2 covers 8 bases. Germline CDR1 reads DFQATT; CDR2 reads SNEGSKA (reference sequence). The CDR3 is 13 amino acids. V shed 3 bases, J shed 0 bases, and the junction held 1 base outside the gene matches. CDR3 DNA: TGCAGTGCTAGGCGGGGGGCCTCCTACGAGCAGTACTTC. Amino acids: CSARRGASYEQYF.

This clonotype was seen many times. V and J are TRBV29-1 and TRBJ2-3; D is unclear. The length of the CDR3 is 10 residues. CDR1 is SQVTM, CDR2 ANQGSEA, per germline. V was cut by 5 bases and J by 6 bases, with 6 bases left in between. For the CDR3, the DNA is TGCAGCGTTATCGGGGATACGCAGTATTTT. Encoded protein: CSVIGDTQYF.

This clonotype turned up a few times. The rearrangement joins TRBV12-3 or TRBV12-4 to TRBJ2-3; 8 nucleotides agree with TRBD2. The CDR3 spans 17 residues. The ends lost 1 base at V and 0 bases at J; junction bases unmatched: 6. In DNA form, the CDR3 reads TGTGCCAGCAGTTTAGGGCTAGCGGGTTTTAGCACAGATACGCAGTATTTT. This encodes CASSLGLAGFSTDTQYF.